This T cell receptor (beta chain) was observed in a study of cytomegalovirus exposure and HLA in healthy donors. This clone has only a few counts. What it binds is unknown. The PCR ran on 60 Vbeta and 13 Jbeta primers. Produced via immunoSEQ multiplex PCR; TCRdb's table is partial and in-frame only. This table holds about 160,000 clones, just under 80% found once. There are 15 residues in the CDR3. Per the germline V gene, CDR1 is MNHNS and CDR2 is SASEGT. V lost 5 bases to trimming and J lost 6 bases, with 20 bases between them. The study, taken as a whole, reports: Generally TCR sequences proved uncommon, though certain public TCRs appeared in numerous donors. HLA allele associations emerged for some 16,000 TCR beta sequences in a later analysis, at 0.05 false discovery rate.

The clonotype comes from a woman aged 45-65 years in good health and CMV-seronegative. This chain uses TRBV6-1 with TRBJ2-7; D is perhaps TRBD2 (8 bases). Input material: PBMCs. Here the CDR3 DNA reads TGTGCCAGCAGTTCGGGACAGCGGGGGAAGGGCGAGCAGTACTTC. As protein: CASSSGQRGKGEQYF.